This TCR beta chain was captured by sequencing in a study of read filtering for tumor transcriptome and immune sequencing. In regard to this clonotype: A read error is likely here: a far larger clone is one base away.

From approximately 430 ng of RNA, a library with molecular barcoded alpha/delta and beta/gamma adaptors was made. Using its own MiXCR run on the reads, TCRdb lists one record per CDR3 protein. The table records around 130,000 distinct CDR3 sequences, approximately 12% of them present only once. CDR1 and CDR2 from the germline V gene are SGHTA and FQGNSA. Trimming stripped 1 base from V and 15 bases from J, with 19 bases between. The CDR3 totals 14 residues. The rearrangement uses TRBV7-2 and TRBJ2-1; tentatively, D is TRBD1 or TRBD2 (5 bases each). Source material: a population of CD138-negative cells sorted from bone marrow. The sequence came from a donor aged 40 or over with multiple myeloma. The CDR3 DNA reads as TGTGCCAGCAGCTTAGGAAGGGGACCCTTCAATCTGTTCTTC. Encoded protein: CASSLGRGPFNLFF.